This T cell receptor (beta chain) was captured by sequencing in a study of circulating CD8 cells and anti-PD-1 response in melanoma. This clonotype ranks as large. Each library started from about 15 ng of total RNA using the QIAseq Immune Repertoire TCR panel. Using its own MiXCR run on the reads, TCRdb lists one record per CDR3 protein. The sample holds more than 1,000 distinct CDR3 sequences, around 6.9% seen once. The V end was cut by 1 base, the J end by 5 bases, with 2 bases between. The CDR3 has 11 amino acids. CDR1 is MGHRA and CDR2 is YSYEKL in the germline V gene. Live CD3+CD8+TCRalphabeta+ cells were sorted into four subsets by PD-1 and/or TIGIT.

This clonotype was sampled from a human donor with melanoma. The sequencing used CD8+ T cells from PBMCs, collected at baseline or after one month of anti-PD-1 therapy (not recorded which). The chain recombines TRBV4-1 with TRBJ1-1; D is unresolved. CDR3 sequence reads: CASSQGTEAFF. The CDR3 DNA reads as TGCGCCAGCAGCCAAGGGACTGAAGCTTTCTTT.